These 27 T cell receptor beta chains share one sample of origin, sequenced in a study of T cell repertoires in cytomegalovirus infection. TCRdb fed the reads into MiXCR, producing one record per CDR3 protein. The table lists 450,000 to 550,000 distinct CDR3 sequences, 16% of them singletons. The source material was CD8+ T cells from PBMCs. All receptors come from a human donor in good health (CMV status not recorded). Some clones in this sample may be carry-over from other donors' samples.

This chain connects TRBV5-1 to TRBJ2-5, with D possibly being TRBD1 or TRBD2 (5 bases each). This CDR3 spans 18 amino acids. Looked up from germline, CDR1 is SGHRS and CDR2 is YFSETQ. V was shortened by 4 bases and J by 2 bases, with 24 bases between the two germline ends. The DNA for the CDR3 is TGCGCCAGCAGCGATCTTGATTTAGGGACCCCCACTCAAGAGACCCAGTACTTC. Amino acids: CASSDLDLGTPTQETQYF. The full variable domain, rest sourced from reference TRBV5-1 and TRBJ2-5, is KAGVTQTPRYLIKTRGQQVTLSCSPISGHRSVSWYQQTPGQGLQFLFEYFSETQRNKGNFPGRFSGRQFSNSRSEMNVSTLELGDSALYLCASSDLDLGTPTQETQYFGPGTRLLVL.

This clonotype has only a few counts. V usage is TRBV5-5 and J usage is TRBJ2-5; 15 nucleotides match TRBD2. Germline CDR1 reads SGHKS; CDR2 reads YYEKEE (reference sequence). There are 18 residues in the CDR3. The J segment lost 5 bases and the V segment lost 4 bases, leaving 12 bases of the junction unmatched. This CDR3 is CASSLGRTSGRAWETQYF. The CDR3 DNA is TGTGCCAGCAGCCTGGGCCGGACTAGCGGGAGGGCCTGGGAGACCCAGTACTTC. The full variable domain, in which reference TRBV5-5 and TRBJ2-5 provide the parts outside the CDR3, is DAGVTQSPTHLIKTRGQQVTLRCSPISGHKSVSWYQQVLGQGPQFIFQYYEKEERGRGNFPDRFSARQFPNYSSELNVNALLLGDSALYLCASSLGRTSGRAWETQYFGPGTRLLVL.

This clonotype was counted between two and nine times. The chain links TRBV9 to TRBJ1-2; D is uncertain. CDR1 and CDR2 (germline): SGDLS, YYNGEE. V was trimmed by 4 bases and J by 4 bases, leaving 17 bases between them. CDR3 length: 15 residues. The CDR3 sequence: CASSPGSGSSYGYTF. The DNA of the CDR3 is TGTGCCAGCAGCCCCGGATCGGGGAGCAGCTATGGCTACACCTTC.

J is TRBJ1-1 and V is TRBV29-1; no clear D gene. The germline V gene has CDR1 SQVTM and CDR2 ANQGSEA. Trimming shortened V by 8 bases and J by 4 bases, and 14 bases separated the two germline ends. The CDR3 has 12 amino acids. In nucleotides, the CDR3 is TGCAGCACCCTGGAAGAAGGCACTGAAGCTTTCTTT. This translates into CSTLEEGTEAFF.

This clonotype was counted a few times. The chain has TRBV15 and TRBJ2-3; 11 nucleotides match TRBD2. The length of the CDR3 is 14 residues. Germline assignment: CDR1 LNHNV and CDR2 YYDKDF (reference sequence). After removal of 6 bases from V and 6 bases from J, the junction contained 5 bases not matched to a gene. For the CDR3, the DNA is TGTGCCACCAGGACTAGCGGGGCCCTCGATACGCAGTATTTT. Translated: CATRTSGALDTQYF. Filled out from reference TRBV15 and TRBJ2-3, the complete variable domain reads DAMVIQNPRYQVTQFGKPVTLSCSQTLNHNVMYWYQQKSSQAPKLLFHYYDKDFNNEADTPDNFQSRRPNTSFCFLDIRSPGLGDTAMYLCATRTSGALDTQYFGPGTRLTVL.

This clonotype occurred many times. This chain connects TRBV6-5 to TRBJ2-5; 11 positions agree with TRBD2. CDR1 and CDR2 from the germline V gene are MNHEY and SVGAGI. V lost 7 bases to trimming and J lost 5 bases; unmatched junction nucleotides: 9. CDR3 length: 15 amino acids. Here the CDR3 reads CASNVLAGVPETQYF. The DNA of the CDR3 is TGTGCCAGCAATGTACTAGCGGGAGTACCGGAGACCCAGTACTTC.

This clonotype was seen many times. V gene TRBV7-6 combines with J gene TRBJ2-7; 8 bases are a match to TRBD1. The CDR3 has 16 residues. Germline loops: CDR1 SGHVS, CDR2 FNYEAQ. Germline trimming cut 4 bases from V and 0 bases from J; bases unmatched to any gene: 8. For the CDR3, the DNA is TGTGCCAGCAGCTCAGGACAGGGCCTAAGCTCCTACGAGCAGTACTTC. Amino acids: CASSSGQGLSSYEQYF.

Concerning this clonotype itself: Given a much more abundant clone one base away, this may be a read error. J is TRBJ1-5 and V is TRBV19; D call uncertain. CDR1 and CDR2 from the germline V gene are LNHDA and SQIVND (reference sequence). The CDR3 is 13 amino acids. V lost 10 bases to trimming and J lost 3 bases, with 13 bases between them. The CDR3 nucleotides read TGTGCCATCAGTTATGACGACAATCAGCCCCAGCATTTT. It yields the protein CAISYDDNQPQHF.

The chain uses TRBV3-1 and TRBJ1-1, with D hard to call. Germline V CDR1 and CDR2: LGHDT, YNNKEL (reference sequence). The CDR3 has 15 amino acids. Trimming took off 11 bases at V and 0 bases at J, with 19 bases between the two ends. CDR3 bases: TGTGCCGCCTCGGGCGAGGGATCCATGAACACTGAAGCTTTCTTT. Translation: CAASGEGSMNTEAFF. Full variable domain (remainder filled in from reference TRBV3-1 and TRBJ1-1): DTAVSQTPKYLVTQMGNDKSIKCEQNLGHDTMYWYKQDSKKFLKIMFSYNNKELIINETVPNRFSPKSPDKAHLNLHINSLELGDSAVYFCAASGEGSMNTEAFFGQGTRLTVV.

This clonotype was observed a few times. The genes are TRBV9 and TRBJ2-1, with D tentatively TRBD2 (5 bases). The CDR3 consists of 14 residues. The V end lost 0 bases, the J end lost 7 bases, and 11 bases lay between the germline ends. In germline, CDR1 is SGDLS, CDR2 YYNGEE. In nucleotides, the CDR3 is TGTGCCAGCAGCGTAGAACTAGTCTCGAATGAGCAGTTCTTC. It specifies CASSVELVSNEQFF.

The V call is TRBV5-6, the J call TRBJ2-1, with D perhaps TRBD1 (6 bases). This CDR3 region has 16 residues. The germline V gene encodes CDR1 SGHDT and CDR2 YYEEEE. Trimming pared 0 bases from V and 0 bases from J, leaving 10 bases between. This CDR3 reads CASSLAQGSSYNEQFF. CDR3 bases: TGTGCCAGCAGCTTGGCACAGGGTAGCTCCTACAATGAGCAGTTCTTC.

This clonotype was picked up many times. V and J are TRBV6-5 and TRBJ2-7; weak D call: TRBD2 (5 bases). CDR3 length: 17 amino acids. Germline V gene lookup returns CDR1 MNHEY and CDR2 SVGAGI. Deletions cut 3 bases from V and 4 bases from J, with 22 bases between. CDR3 nucleotide sequence: TGTGCCAGCAGTTATGGTAACCTTGAAAGAGGGAATTACGAGCAGTACTTC. Its translation: CASSYGNLERGNYEQYF.

The V gene is TRBV29-1, the J gene TRBJ2-1, with D perhaps matching TRBD1 (5 bases). The CDR3 runs 15 residues. Germline assignment: CDR1 SQVTM and CDR2 ANQGSEA. V was clipped by 7 bases and J by 3 bases, with 19 bases between them. The CDR3: CSALGRVELYNEQFF. The CDR3 DNA is TGCAGCGCCCTCGGCAGGGTTGAGCTCTACAATGAGCAGTTCTTC.

V usage is TRBV28 and J usage is TRBJ2-5; a weak D match, TRBD1 (6 bases). The germline V gene has CDR1 MDHEN and CDR2 SYDVKM. This CDR3 contains 14 residues. V lost 6 bases, J lost 4 bases, and 15 bases lay in between. CDR3 region: CASRDRGGSETQYF. The CDR3 DNA follows: TGTGCCAGCAGGGACCGAGGGGGATCAGAGACCCAGTACTTC.

The table lists this clonotype with a few counts. The V gene is TRBV4-1, the J gene TRBJ1-5; D is unresolved. Deletions cut 2 bases from V and 5 bases from J, with 10 bases between. The V gene's germline CDR1 is MGHRA and CDR2 YSYEKL. This CDR3 comprises 14 residues. The CDR3 protein is CASSQTQVDQPQHF. CDR3 nucleotide sequence: TGCGCCAGCAGCCAAACTCAGGTCGATCAGCCCCAGCATTTT.

This clonotype was recorded many times. In DNA form, the CDR3 reads TGTGCCAGCAGTAGCGGGGGGTCTACGGGGGAGACCCAGTACTTC. Protein: CASSSGGSTGETQYF. The genes are TRBV7-6 and TRBJ2-5; 10 bases line up with TRBD2. The CDR3 totals 15 residues. The germline V gene has CDR1 SGHVS and CDR2 FNYEAQ. V was clipped by 6 bases and J by 5 bases; unmatched bases: 9. Drawing the rest from reference TRBV7-6 and TRBJ2-5, the complete variable domain is GAGVSQSPRYKVTKRGQDVALRCDPISGHVSLYWYRQALGQGPEFLTYFNYEAQQDKSGLPNDRFSAERPEGSISTLTIQRTEQRDSAMYRCASSSGGSTGETQYFGPGTRLLVL.

The chain combines TRBV9 with TRBJ2-1; TRBD2 agrees at 13 bases. Per germline, CDR1 SGDLS and CDR2 YYNGEE. Trimming at V came to 4 bases and at J to 6 bases, leaving 4 bases not matched to a gene. This CDR3 is 15 amino acids long. Here the CDR3 reads CASSTTSGRTNEQFF. CDR3 nucleotides: TGTGCCAGCAGCACGACTAGCGGGAGGACCAATGAGCAGTTCTTC.

This clonotype was seen repeatedly, ten times or more. This sequence joins TRBV12-3 or TRBV12-4 and TRBJ2-5; tentative D call: TRBD1 (6 bases). The V end lost 6 bases, the J end lost 5 bases, and 13 bases lay between the germline ends. CDR3 length: 13 amino acids. CDR3 sequence: CASRSQGQETQYF. The CDR3, as DNA: TGTGCCAGCAGATCTCAGGGGCAGGAGACCCAGTACTTC.

The rearrangement uses TRBV20-1 and TRBJ1-6, with TRBD1 matching 7 bases. The CDR3 runs to 18 residues. Germline CDR1 is DFQATT and CDR2 is SNEGSKA (reference sequence). After removal of 5 bases from V and 0 bases from J, the junction contained 13 bases not matched to a gene. CDR3 bases: TGCAGTGCTCGCCCTGACAGGGATCTGAGCTCCTATAATTCACCCCTCCACTTT. It is translated as CSARPDRDLSSYNSPLHF.

The chain employs TRBV6-1 and TRBJ1-6, with 7 bases fitting TRBD1. Germline values: CDR1 MNHNS, CDR2 SASEGT. V was pared by 4 bases and J by 10 bases, with 7 bases of the junction left unmatched. The CDR3 totals 14 residues. This chain's CDR3 is CASSGFDRASPLHF. CDR3 coding DNA: TGTGCCAGCAGTGGGTTTGACAGGGCGTCACCCCTCCACTTT.

With respect to this clonotype: No conserved phenylalanine or tryptophan ends this CDR3, so it is likely a read error. The rearrangement links TRBV6-1 to TRBJ2-7; weak D call: TRBD2 (6 bases). CDR1 is MNHNS and CDR2 is SASEGT in the germline V gene. Trimming stripped 5 bases from V and 0 bases from J, with 17 bases between. This CDR3 is 16 amino acids long. The CDR3 reads CASSPHGRGLSYEQYL. The CDR3, as DNA: TGTGCCAGCAGTCCCCACGGGCGGGGCCTCTCCTACGAGCAGTACTTA.

The V and J genes are TRBV4-2 and TRBJ2-2, with 12 bases aligning to TRBD2. The CDR3 is 15 residues long. CDR1 is LGHNA, CDR2 YNFKEQ, per germline. With V trimmed by 2 bases and J by 6 bases, 1 base remained unmatched. CDR3 sequence (DNA): TGTGCCAGCAGCCAACTAGCGGGAGGGCCCGGGGAGCTGTTTTTT. Translation gives CASSQLAGGPGELFF.

This clonotype was detected a few times. The V and J genes are TRBV3-1 and TRBJ1-2; D is perhaps TRBD1 (5 bases). CDR3 length: 14 residues. Trimming removed 4 bases at V and 7 bases at J, with 16 bases between. Per the germline V gene, CDR1 is LGHDT and CDR2 is YNNKEL (reference sequence). CDR3 region: CASSLDDRGSGYTF. The CDR3 DNA follows: TGTGCCAGCAGCCTAGATGACCGGGGCAGTGGCTACACCTTC.

This clonotype has just a few counts. V is TRBV15 and J is TRBJ2-5; D gene uncertain. The CDR3 loop spans 12 amino acids. The ends were cut back, 3 bases at V and 3 bases at J, with 5 bases in the middle. The germline gives CDR1 LNHNV, CDR2 YYDKDF (reference sequence). The CDR3 loop reads CATSSPEETQYF. The CDR3 bases are TGTGCCACCAGCAGTCCAGAAGAGACCCAGTACTTC.

This clonotype came up many times. The J gene is TRBJ1-2, the V gene TRBV5-6; maybe TRBD1 (5 bases). The CDR3 consists of 13 residues. Trimming took off 1 base at V and 7 bases at J, with 11 bases between the two ends. CDR1 is SGHDT and CDR2 is YYEEEE in the germline V gene. The CDR3 here is CASSLNWGLGYTF. In nucleotides, the CDR3 is TGTGCCAGCAGCTTGAACTGGGGCCTTGGCTACACCTTC.

In DNA form, the CDR3 reads TGTGCCAGCAGTTACGGACAGGGTACCGTTGGCTACACCTTC. It is translated as CASSYGQGTVGYTF. The rearrangement joins TRBV6-6 to TRBJ1-2; 8 bases match TRBD1. Trimming took 2 bases from V and 7 from J; bases not matched to a gene: 6. Germline-derived CDR1 and CDR2 are MNHNY and SVGAGI (reference sequence). This CDR3 has 14 residues.

The chain joins TRBV20-1 to TRBJ1-1; possible D gene TRBD1, 6 bases. CDR1 is DFQATT and CDR2 is SNEGSKA in the germline V gene (reference sequence). V was cut by 3 bases and J by 4 bases, with 18 bases left in between. The CDR3 totals 15 residues. DNA of the CDR3: TGCAGTGCTAGCCCCGGGGGGGCAGGCCGCACTGAAGCTTTCTTT. Its translation is CSASPGGAGRTEAFF.